These T cell receptor beta chains were read from a single sample in a study of CD8+ T cells in alopecia areata. Sequenced by immunoSEQ multiplex PCR; TCRdb stores in-frame clones only, minus some. The sample includes about 100,000 clones, under 60% seen only once; the top ten take roughly 25%. Material for sequencing was NKG2D-low CD8+ T cells sorted from blood. The receptors were gathered from a human donor with alopecia areata. CDR3s include the opening cysteine and the closing phenylalanine or tryptophan. D genes are given only for firm matches. Clone size appears in some rows only: once, few, many, or a class for an expanded clone.

v_gene	j_gene	abundance	d_gene	CDR3aa	CDR3nt
TRBV7-2	TRBJ2-7	NA	TRBD2	CASSPSGGRGAYEQYF	TGTGCCAGCAGCCCTAGCGGGGGGCGCGGGGCCTACGAGCAGTACTTC
TRBV7-9	TRBJ2-5	once	NA	CASSLARETQYF	TGTGCCAGCAGCTTGGCCCGAGAGACCCAGTACTTC
TRBV7-6	TRBJ2-7	NA	NA	CASSSRAPHEQYF	TGTGCCAGCAGCTCCCGGGCCCCCCACGAGCAGTACTTC
TRBV19	TRBJ2-7	NA	NA	CASSTTLGPYEQYF	TGTGCCAGTAGTACCACATTGGGGCCGTACGAGCAGTACTTC
TRBV9	TRBJ2-7	NA	TRBD1	CASSLGQGLLQYF	TGTGCCAGCAGTTTGGGACAGGGCCTATTGCAGTACTTC
TRBV19	TRBJ1-2	NA	NA	CASSRVEGGLGGYTF	TGTGCCAGTAGTAGAGTCGAGGGGGGTTTAGGTGGCTACACCTTC
TRBV10-3	TRBJ2-3	few	NA	CAISGSPPTDTQYF	TGTGCCATCAGTGGGAGCCCCCCCACAGATACGCAGTATTTT
TRBV13	TRBJ1-1	NA	TRBD1	CASSFGQGGTEAFF	TGTGCCAGCAGCTTTGGACAGGGAGGAACTGAAGCTTTCTTT
TRBV19	TRBJ2-3	few	TRBD2	CASQPGLAHTDTQYF	TGTGCCAGTCAACCGGGACTAGCGCACACAGATACGCAGTATTTT
TRBV29-1	TRBJ2-5	few	TRBD2	CSVGGGKETQYF	TGCAGCGTTGGCGGGGGTAAGGAGACCCAGTACTTC
TRBV25-1	TRBJ2-3	NA	NA	CASSERFGPTDTQYF	TGTGCCAGCAGTGAAAGATTTGGCCCCACAGATACGCAGTATTTT
TRBV10-3	TRBJ2-2	NA	NA	CALRDLVGELFF	TGTGCCTTACGGGACCTGGTCGGGGAGCTGTTTTTT
TRBV10-3	TRBJ2-5	NA	TRBD2	CAISESIGGRTETQYF	TGTGCCATCAGTGAGTCGATCGGCGGGAGAACGGAGACCCAGTACTTC
TRBV13	TRBJ1-1	few	NA	CASSAGENTEAFF	TGTGCCAGCAGCGCGGGGGAGAACACTGAAGCTTTCTTT
TRBV27	TRBJ2-3	NA	TRBD2	CASRPWGLAGGLLDTQYF	TGTGCCAGCCGACCCTGGGGGCTAGCGGGAGGGCTACTCGATACGCAGTATTTT
TRBV5-1	TRBJ2-1	NA	NA	CASNSFDTYNEQFF	TGCGCCAGCAACTCCTTTGACACTTACAATGAGCAGTTCTTC
TRBV28	TRBJ2-1	NA	NA	CASSSRFNSYNEQFF	TGTGCCAGCAGTTCGCGCTTTAACTCCTACAATGAGCAGTTCTTC
TRBV9	TRBJ2-3	NA	TRBD1	CASSVEGQGIDTQYF	TGTGCCAGCAGCGTAGAGGGACAGGGTATTGATACGCAGTATTTT
TRBV7-9	TRBJ2-6	medium-sized	NA	CASSLFATAGANVLTF	TGTGCCAGCAGCTTATTTGCAACTGCTGGGGCCAACGTCCTGACTTTC
TRBV19	TRBJ2-3	NA	TRBD1	CATRKGQGTTDTQYF	TGTGCTACAAGAAAGGGACAGGGGACCACAGATACGCAGTATTTT
TRBV13	TRBJ2-1	NA	TRBD2	CASSGGLASVYNEQFF	TGTGCCAGCAGCGGGGGACTAGCGAGCGTCTACAATGAGCAGTTCTTC
TRBV9	TRBJ2-5	few	NA	CASKGTLQGWGVGDCQETQYF	TGTGCCAGCAAGGGAACCCTACAGGGTTGGGGCGTCGGGGATTGTCAAGAGACCCAGTACTTC
TRBV14	TRBJ2-1	few	TRBD2	CASSQGSAGVQYEQFF	TGTGCCAGCAGCCAAGGCTCAGCGGGAGTGCAATATGAGCAGTTCTTC
TRBV2	TRBJ2-2	once	TRBD2	CASKGLGDSGKVRGELFF	TGTGCCAGCAAGGGGTTAGGGGATAGCGGGAAGGTACGCGGGGAGCTGTTTTTT
TRBV11-2	TRBJ2-5	few	NA	CASIHYQYF	TGTGCCAGCATCCACTACCAGTACTTC
TRBV27	TRBJ1-1	NA	NA	CASSQIGALNTEAFF	TGTGCCAGCAGCCAAATAGGGGCACTGAACACTGAAGCTTTCTTT
TRBV30	TRBJ1-2	NA	NA	CAWTRRGEEYGYTF	TGTGCCTGGACTAGAAGGGGCGAAGAGTATGGCTACACCTTC
TRBV29-1	TRBJ1-2	NA	NA	CSVEGRPGYTF	TGCAGCGTCGAAGGCAGACCTGGCTACACCTTC
TRBV4-1	TRBJ1-2	NA	NA	CASSQSDTGPYPYTF	TGCGCCAGCAGCCAATCGGACACCGGGCCCTATCCCTACACCTTC
TRBV15	TRBJ1-1	NA	TRBD1	CATSSAKTGRGGAEAFF	TGTGCCACCAGCAGTGCTAAGACAGGGCGTGGAGGAGCTGAAGCTTTCTTT
TRBV4-1	TRBJ2-7	few	TRBD2	CASSPLAGQASYEQYF	TGCGCCAGCAGCCCCCTAGCGGGACAAGCCTCCTACGAGCAGTACTTC
TRBV29-1	TRBJ1-2	few	NA	CSVDVSGRWKDAGYTF	TGCAGCGTTGATGTGTCGGGTCGGTGGAAGGACGCCGGCTACACCTTC
TRBV7-8	TRBJ2-3	many	NA	CASSFDRFTQYF	TGTGCCAGCAGTTTTGACAGGTTCACGCAGTATTTT
TRBV7-9	TRBJ1-2	few	TRBD1	CASSLALETGVNGYTF	TGTGCCAGCAGCTTAGCCCTTGAGACAGGGGTTAATGGCTACACCTTC
TRBV6-5	TRBJ2-1	NA	NA	CASSYTLGPPNEQFF	TGTGCCAGCAGTTACACTTTGGGACCACCCAATGAGCAGTTCTTC
TRBV5-1	TRBJ2-5	NA	NA	CASSFRPREETQYF	TGCGCCAGCAGCTTTCGACCCCGGGAAGAGACCCAGTACTTC
TRBV2	TRBJ2-7	NA	NA	CASSDLGRVSYEQYF	TGTGCCAGCAGCGACCTGGGACGGGTTTCCTACGAGCAGTACTTC
TRBV7-8	TRBJ2-1	NA	TRBD2	CASSSASGYNEQFF	TGTGCCAGCAGCAGCGCTAGCGGTTACAATGAGCAGTTCTTC
TRBV29-1	TRBJ2-2	NA	TRBD2	CSVEFLAGVNGELFF	TGCAGCGTTGAATTCCTAGCGGGAGTAAACGGGGAGCTGTTTTTT
TRBV11-1	TRBJ2-7	few	TRBD1	CASSKIPRDRGYEQYF	TGTGCCAGCAGTAAGATACCCCGGGACAGGGGATACGAGCAGTACTTC
TRBV7-6	TRBJ2-1	NA	NA	CASSPERSSYNEQFF	TGTGCCAGCAGCCCCGAAAGGAGCTCCTACAATGAGCAGTTCTTC
TRBV28	TRBJ1-5	few	NA	CASSTLTSNQPQHF	TGTGCCAGCAGCACCCTCACGAGCAATCAGCCCCAGCATTTT
TRBV6-5	TRBJ1-1	NA	NA	CASSYGTLGGTEAFF	TGTGCCAGCAGTTACGGCACCCTAGGAGGCACTGAAGCTTTCTTT
TRBV6-5	TRBJ1-1	NA	NA	CASSYSKVFLNTEAFF	TGTGCCAGCAGTTACTCGAAGGTTTTCCTGAACACTGAAGCTTTCTTT
TRBV29-1	TRBJ2-1	few	NA	CSVEVGGNEQFF	TGCAGCGTTGAAGTAGGGGGGAATGAGCAGTTCTTC
TRBV5-1	TRBJ2-2	NA	NA	CASSLGRYSGELFF	TGCGCCAGCAGCTTAGGACGGTACTCCGGGGAGCTGTTTTTT
TRBV2	TRBJ2-2	NA	TRBD2	CAIMGLVITGELFF	TGTGCCATCATGGGACTAGTGATCACCGGGGAGCTGTTTTTT
TRBV5-6	TRBJ2-7	NA	NA	CASSFGRGTYEQYF	TGTGCCAGCAGCTTCGGGCGGGGCACCTACGAGCAGTACTTC
TRBV19	TRBJ1-2	NA	NA	CASSMGGYTF	TGTGCCAGTAGTATGGGTGGCTACACCTTC
TRBV7-8	TRBJ1-4	NA	TRBD1	CASSGLTGTNEKLFF	TGTGCCAGCAGCGGCCTGACAGGGACTAATGAAAAACTGTTTTTT
TRBV5-6	TRBJ2-7	NA	NA	CASNSPLAGLHEQYF	TGTGCCAGCAACTCACCGCTGGCCGGGCTCCACGAGCAGTACTTC
TRBV15	TRBJ2-5	NA	NA	CATRHLSQETQYF	TGTGCCACTCGACACCTCTCCCAAGAGACCCAGTACTTC
TRBV18	TRBJ2-7	NA	TRBD1	CASSPGTAYEQYF	TGTGCCAGCTCACCAGGGACAGCCTACGAGCAGTACTTC
TRBV7-9	TRBJ2-1	NA	NA	CASSRTGNNEQFF	TGTGCCAGCAGCCGGACCGGTAATAATGAGCAGTTCTTC
TRBV5-6	TRBJ2-1	NA	NA	CASSLMSPDYNEQFF	TGTGCCAGCAGCTTGATGTCCCCGGATTACAATGAGCAGTTCTTC
TRBV7-9	TRBJ2-3	many	NA	CASSRGGPGDTQYF	TGTGCCAGCAGCAGGGGGGGGCCGGGAGATACGCAGTATTTT
TRBV13	TRBJ2-7	few	TRBD2	CASSLGHGGRAYEQYF	TGTGCCAGCAGCTTAGGCCACGGCGGGAGAGCGTACGAGCAGTACTTC
TRBV4-1	TRBJ1-5	NA	NA	CASSQDQAGGYQPQHF	TGCGCCAGCAGCCAAGATCAGGCTGGGGGCTATCAGCCCCAGCATTTT
TRBV2	TRBJ2-3	NA	TRBD2	CASRGLAGPSTDTQYF	TGTGCCAGCAGGGGACTAGCGGGACCGAGCACAGATACGCAGTATTTT